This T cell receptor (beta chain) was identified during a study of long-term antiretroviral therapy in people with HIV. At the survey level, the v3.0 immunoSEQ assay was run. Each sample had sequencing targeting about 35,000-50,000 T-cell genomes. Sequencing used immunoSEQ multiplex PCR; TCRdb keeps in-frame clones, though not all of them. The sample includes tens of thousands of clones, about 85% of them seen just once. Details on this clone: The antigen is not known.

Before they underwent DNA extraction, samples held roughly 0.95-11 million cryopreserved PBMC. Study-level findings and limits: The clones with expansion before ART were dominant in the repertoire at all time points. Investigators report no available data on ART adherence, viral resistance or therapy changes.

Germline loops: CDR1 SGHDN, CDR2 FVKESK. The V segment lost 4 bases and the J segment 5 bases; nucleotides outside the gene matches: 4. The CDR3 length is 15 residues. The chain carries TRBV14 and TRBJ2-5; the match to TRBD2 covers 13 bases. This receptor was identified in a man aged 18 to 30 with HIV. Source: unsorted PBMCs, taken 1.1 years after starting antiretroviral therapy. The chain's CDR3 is CASSPRLAGGETQYF. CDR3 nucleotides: TGTGCCAGCAGCCCAAGACTAGCGGGAGGTGAGACCCAGTACTTC.